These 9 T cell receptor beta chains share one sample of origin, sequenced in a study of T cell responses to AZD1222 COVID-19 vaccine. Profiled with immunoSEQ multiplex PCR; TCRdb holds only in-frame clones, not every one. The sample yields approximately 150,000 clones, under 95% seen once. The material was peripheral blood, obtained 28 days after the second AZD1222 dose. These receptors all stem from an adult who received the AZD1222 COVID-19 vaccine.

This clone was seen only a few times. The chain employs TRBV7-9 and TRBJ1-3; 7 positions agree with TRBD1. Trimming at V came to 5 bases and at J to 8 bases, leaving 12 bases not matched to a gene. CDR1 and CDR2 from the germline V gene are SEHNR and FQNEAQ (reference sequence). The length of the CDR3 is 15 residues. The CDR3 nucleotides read TGTGCCAGCAGCCCCAGGACAGGCCATTACGACACCATATATTTT. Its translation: CASSPRTGHYDTIYF.

CDR3 loop: CASSEPRQGRSGYTF. In nucleotides, the CDR3 is TGCGCCAGCAGCGAACCCAGACAGGGTCGGAGTGGCTACACCTTC. The chain has TRBV5-1 and TRBJ1-2, with 7 bases matching TRBD1. CDR1 and CDR2 (germline): SGHRS, YFSETQ. Trimming at V came to 4 bases and at J to 7 bases, leaving 13 bases not matched to a gene. The CDR3 is made up of 15 amino acids.

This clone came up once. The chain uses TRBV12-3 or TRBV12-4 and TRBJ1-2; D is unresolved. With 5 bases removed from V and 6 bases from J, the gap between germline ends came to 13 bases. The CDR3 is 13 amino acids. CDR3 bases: TGTGCCAGCAGTGCGAATTTTCCGGATGGCTACACCTTC. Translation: CASSANFPDGYTF.

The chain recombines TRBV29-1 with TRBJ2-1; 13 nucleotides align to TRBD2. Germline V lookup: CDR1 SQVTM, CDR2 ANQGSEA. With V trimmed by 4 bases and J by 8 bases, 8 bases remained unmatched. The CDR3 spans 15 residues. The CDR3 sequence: CSVGETSGRWDEQFF. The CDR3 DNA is TGCAGCGTTGGGGAGACTAGCGGGAGGTGGGATGAGCAGTTCTTC.

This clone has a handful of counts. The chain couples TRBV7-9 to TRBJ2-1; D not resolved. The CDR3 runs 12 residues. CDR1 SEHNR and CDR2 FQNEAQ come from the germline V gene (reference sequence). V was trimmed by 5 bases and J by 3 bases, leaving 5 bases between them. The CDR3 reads CASSQIYNEQFF. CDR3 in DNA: TGTGCCAGCAGCCAAATCTACAATGAGCAGTTCTTC.

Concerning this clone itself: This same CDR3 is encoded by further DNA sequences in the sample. The CDR3 protein is CASSLQGQPQHF. The CDR3 DNA follows: TGTGCCAGCAGTTTACAAGGACAGCCCCAGCATTTT. The chain employs TRBV12-3 or TRBV12-4 and TRBJ1-5; no firm D call. V lost 2 bases, J lost 7 bases, and 6 bases lay in between. The CDR3 sequence is 12 residues long.

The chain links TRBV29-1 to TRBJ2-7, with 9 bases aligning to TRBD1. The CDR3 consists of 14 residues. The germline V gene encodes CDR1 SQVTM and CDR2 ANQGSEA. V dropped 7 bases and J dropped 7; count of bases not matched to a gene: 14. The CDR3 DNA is TGCAGCGCCCAATGGGGGACAGGGCCAGAAGAGCAGTACTTC. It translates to CSAQWGTGPEEQYF.

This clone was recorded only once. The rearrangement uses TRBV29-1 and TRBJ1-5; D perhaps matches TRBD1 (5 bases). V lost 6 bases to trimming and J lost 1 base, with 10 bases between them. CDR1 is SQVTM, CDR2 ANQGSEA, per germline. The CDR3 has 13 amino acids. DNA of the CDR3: TGCAGCGTGATGGACAAAAGCAATCAGCCCCAGCATTTT. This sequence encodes CSVMDKSNQPQHF.

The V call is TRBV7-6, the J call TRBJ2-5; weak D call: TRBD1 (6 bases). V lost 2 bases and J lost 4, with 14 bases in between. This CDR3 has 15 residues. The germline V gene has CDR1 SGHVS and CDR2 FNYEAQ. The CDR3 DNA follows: TGTGCCAGCAGCTTACTCGCCACAGGGCTAGAGACCCAGTACTTC. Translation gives CASSLLATGLETQYF. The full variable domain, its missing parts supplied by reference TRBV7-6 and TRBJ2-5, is GAGVSQSPRYKVTKRGQDVALRCDPISGHVSLYWYRQALGQGPEFLTYFNYEAQQDKSGLPNDRFSAERPEGSISTLTIQRTEQRDSAMYRCASSLLATGLETQYFGPGTRLLVL.